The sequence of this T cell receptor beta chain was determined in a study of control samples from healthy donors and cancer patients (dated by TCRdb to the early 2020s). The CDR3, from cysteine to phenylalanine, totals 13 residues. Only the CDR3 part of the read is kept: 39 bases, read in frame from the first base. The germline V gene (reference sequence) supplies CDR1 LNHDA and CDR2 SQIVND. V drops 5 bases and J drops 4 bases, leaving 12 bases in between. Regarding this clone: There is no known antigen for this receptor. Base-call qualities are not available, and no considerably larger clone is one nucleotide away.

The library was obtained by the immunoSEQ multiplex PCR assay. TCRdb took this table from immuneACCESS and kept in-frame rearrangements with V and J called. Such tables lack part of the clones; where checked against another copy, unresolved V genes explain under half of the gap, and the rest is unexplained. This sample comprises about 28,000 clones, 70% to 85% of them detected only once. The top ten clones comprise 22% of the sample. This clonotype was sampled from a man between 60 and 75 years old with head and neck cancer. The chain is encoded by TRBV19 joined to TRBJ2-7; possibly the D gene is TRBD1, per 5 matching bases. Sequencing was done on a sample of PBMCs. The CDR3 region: CASSPATAYEQYF. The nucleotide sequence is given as TGTGCCAGTAGTCCCGCGACAGCATACGAGCAGTACTTC. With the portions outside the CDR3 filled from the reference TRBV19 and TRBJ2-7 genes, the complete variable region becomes DGGITQSPKYLFRKEGQNVTLSCEQNLNHDAMYWYRQDPGQGLRLIYYSQIVNDFQKGDIAEGYSVSREKKESFPLTVTSAQKNPTAFYLCASSPATAYEQYFGPGTRLTVT.